Each of the 3 T cell receptor delta chains below was sequenced from the same sample in a study of γδ T cells in repeated Plasmodium falciparum infection. TCRdb fed the multiplex PCR reads into CATT to redo clone calling. The table records around 89,000 delta-chain clones, under 1.5% of them present only once. Flow sorting of PBMC yielded separate Vgamma9/Vdelta2+ and Vdelta2-negative gammadelta T cell populations for bulk repertoire analysis. The sample comprised gamma-delta T cells from blood. These receptor sequences come from a pool of human donors (malaria-infected and uninfected, not separated).

This clone was seen a handful of times. This DNA's translation differs at residue 13 from TCRdb's protein, which comes from a much larger clone; a read error is likely, and the protein shown is translated from the DNA. The chain employs TRDV1 and TRDJ1; D perhaps matches TRDD2 (6 bases). TCRdb supplies no J gene; here it was assigned by aligning the nucleotide sequence to germline. This CDR3 has 18 amino acids. Trimming cost V 6 bases and J 4 bases, with 27 bases left between them. The germline CDR1 and CDR2 sequences are TSWWSYY and QGS. The CDR3, as DNA: TGTGCTCTTGGTATTAATGTCCTTGGAGTACTTCCTGACGATAAACTCATCTTT. Its translation: CALGINVLGVLPDDKLIF.

About this clone itself: The protein TCRdb lists belongs to a much larger clone and differs from this DNA's translation at residue 13, which points to a read error; the protein shown is made from the DNA. The rearrangement uses TRDV2 and TRDJ3; 10 nucleotides align to TRDD3. This CDR3 comprises 21 residues. CDR1 GEAIGNYY and CDR2 EKD come from the germline V gene. The chain's CDR3 is CACDASLGDPLSAWDTRQMFF. CDR3 bases: TGTGCCTGTGACGCCTCACTGGGGGATCCCTTGAGCGCCTGGGACACCCGGCAGATGTTTTTC.

This clone was seen many times. In the same sample, other DNA sequences code for this CDR3. This rearrangement joins TRDV2 to TRDJ3, with 12 nucleotides matching TRDD3. CDR1 and CDR2 (germline): GEAIGNYY, EKD. The trim removed 3 bases at V and 0 bases at J, leaving 8 bases unmatched. The CDR3 is made up of 20 amino acids. CDR3 DNA sequence: TGTGCCTGTGACGCTACTGGGGGATACCGTAGCTCCTGGGACACCCGACAGATGTTTTTC. As protein: CACDATGGYRSSWDTRQMFF.